This record looks at one TCR beta chain sequence and its context. Its specificity is unknown. TCRdb ran MiXCR on the reads and lists one entry per CDR3 protein. This table has fewer than 1,000,000 distinct CDR3 sequences, 25% to 40% appearing once. The source of the sample is a study of T cell repertoires in cytomegalovirus infection. Study-level background: HLA-B-restricted CMV epitopes that are well studied were used alongside recently identified HLA-C-restricted ones.

Per the germline V gene, CDR1 is MNHEY and CDR2 is SMNVEV (reference sequence). J was trimmed by 4 bases and V by 3 bases; bases with no gene match: 3. CDR3 size: 15 residues. The source material was cultured CD8+ T cells from PBMCs, sampled from culture after CMV antigen stimulation. The V gene is TRBV27, the J gene TRBJ2-5; TRBD1 matches 12 bases. This receptor was obtained from a human donor in good health (CMV status not recorded). Some clones in this sample may be carry-over from other donors' samples. The CDR3 spells CASSFGTGGLETQYF. The CDR3 coding sequence is TGTGCCAGCAGTTTTGGGACAGGGGGCTTAGAGACCCAGTACTTC.